One and the same sample provided the 18 T cell receptor beta chains below, sequenced in a study of OX40 agonist ivuxolimab in advanced cancers. Produced via immunoSEQ multiplex PCR; TCRdb's table is partial and in-frame only. In the table there are about 77,000 clones, nearly 90% of which are singletons. Sequencing was performed on CD4+ or CD8+ T cells sorted from blood, taken in a trial of the OX40 agonist ivuxolimab. Receptors originate from an adult with an advanced solid tumor such as melanoma, head and neck, liver or kidney cancer.

This chain uses TRBV19 with TRBJ1-2; unclear D gene. Germline V gene data show CDR1 as LNHDA and CDR2 as SQIVND (reference sequence). The V and J ends lost 9 bases and 0 bases respectively, with 14 bases between them. This CDR3 spans 14 amino acids. The CDR3 loop is CASSGRLANYGYTF. DNA of the CDR3: TGTGCCAGCAGCGGCCGTCTCGCTAACTATGGCTACACCTTC.

The chain uses TRBV25-1 and TRBJ1-2, with 7 bases that match TRBD1. Looked up from germline, CDR1 is MGHDK and CDR2 is SYGVNS. The CDR3 has 15 amino acids. V shed 2 bases, J shed 2 bases, and the junction held 5 bases outside the gene matches. This chain's CDR3 is CASSEPGTVNYGYTF. The DNA of the CDR3 is TGTGCCAGCAGTGAACCCGGGACAGTGAACTATGGCTACACCTTC.

For the CDR3, the DNA is TGTGCCAGCAGCCAAGACTTTCACAGGAAGGGCGAGCAGTACTTC. It is translated as CASSQDFHRKGEQYF. This sequence joins TRBV4-2 and TRBJ2-7; D may be TRBD1 (5 bases). The CDR3 runs to 15 residues. Germline V gives CDR1 LGHNA, CDR2 YNFKEQ. Trimming stripped 0 bases from V and 6 bases from J, with 15 bases between.

The gene calls are TRBV19 and TRBJ1-4; 8 nucleotides align to TRBD1. This CDR3 contains 14 residues. The ends lost 6 bases at V and 0 bases at J; junction bases unmatched: 0. From germline, CDR1 is LNHDA and CDR2 SQIVND (reference sequence). In DNA, the CDR3 is TGTGCCAGTAGGGGACAGGCAACTAATGAAAAACTGTTTTTT. Encoded protein: CASRGQATNEKLFF. The full variable domain, in which reference TRBV19 and TRBJ1-4 provide the parts outside the CDR3, is DGGITQSPKYLFRKEGQNVTLSCEQNLNHDAMYWYRQDPGQGLRLIYYSQIVNDFQKGDIAEGYSVSREKKESFPLTVTSAQKNPTAFYLCASRGQATNEKLFFGSGTQLSVL.

The chain carries TRBV30 and TRBJ2-7; possibly TRBD2 for D (6 bases). V dropped 4 bases and J dropped 4 bases, with 17 bases sitting between them. This CDR3 comprises 14 residues. CDR1 and CDR2 from the germline V gene are GTSNPN and SVGIG (reference sequence). The CDR3 here is CAWKWGPGVYEQYF. The CDR3 DNA reads as TGTGCCTGGAAGTGGGGCCCGGGGGTTTACGAGCAGTACTTC.

The chain joins TRBV5-4 to TRBJ2-2; D is tentatively TRBD1 or TRBD2 (5 bases each). Between the trimmed V and J ends, which lost 5 bases and 4 bases, there was a span of 12 bases. Per germline, CDR1 SGHNT and CDR2 YYREEE (reference sequence). The CDR3 has 14 residues. CDR3 sequence reads: CASRPRDLTGELFF. The CDR3 DNA reads as TGTGCCAGCAGACCCCGGGACCTCACCGGGGAGCTGTTTTTT.

The V gene is TRBV19, the J gene TRBJ2-7, with D tentatively TRBD2 (5 bases). Germline V CDR1 and CDR2: LNHDA, SQIVND (reference sequence). V was clipped by 8 bases and J by 3 bases, with 14 bases between them. The CDR3 extends over 13 amino acids. CDR3 DNA sequence: TGTGCCAGTTCTTCGACCGGACTCTACGAGCAGTACTTC. Its translation: CASSSTGLYEQYF. The full variable domain, in which reference TRBV19 and TRBJ2-7 provide the parts outside the CDR3, is DGGITQSPKYLFRKEGQNVTLSCEQNLNHDAMYWYRQDPGQGLRLIYYSQIVNDFQKGDIAEGYSVSREKKESFPLTVTSAQKNPTAFYLCASSSTGLYEQYFGPGTRLTVT.

CDR3 region: CASSPGQGGSDTQYF. The CDR3 DNA sequence: TGTGCCAGCTCACCAGGACAGGGGGGCTCAGATACGCAGTATTTT. The J gene is TRBJ2-3, the V gene TRBV18; TRBD1 agrees at 10 bases. This CDR3 is 15 amino acids long. Germline assignment: CDR1 KGHSH and CDR2 LQKENI. V shed 2 bases and J 4 bases; nucleotides not matched to a gene: 3.

The table lists this clone with a count of one. V usage is TRBV28 and J usage is TRBJ1-1, with 8 bases lining up with TRBD1. With V trimmed by 5 bases and J by 11 bases, 7 bases remained unmatched. The CDR3 is made up of 12 amino acids. Germline CDR1 reads MDHEN; CDR2 reads SYDVKM. CDR3 DNA: TGTGCCAGCAGTGGACAGGGAAAGTGGGCTTTCTTT. This encodes CASSGQGKWAFF.

This chain joins TRBV5-1 and TRBJ2-3; the D call may be TRBD1 or TRBD2 (5 bases each). There are 15 residues in the CDR3. Germline V gives CDR1 SGHRS, CDR2 YFSETQ. V shed 4 bases and J shed 3 bases, with 15 bases lying between them. The CDR3 region has the DNA TGCGCCAGCAGCCCCTCCGGGACGGTTACAGATACGCAGTATTTT. Translation: CASSPSGTVTDTQYF.

This clone was seen just once. The CDR3, as DNA: TGTGCCAGCAGCAAAGGGGGTGGCTTATGGACAGGGTATTGTAGGGCTTTCTTT. This translates into CASSKGGGLWTGYCRAFF. This sequence joins TRBV21-1 and TRBJ1-1; no DNA check was done on the table's D call, TRBD1. TRBV21-1 counts as a pseudogene. The CDR3 extends over 18 amino acids.

J is TRBJ2-6 and V is TRBV5-6, with D unresolved. V was cut by 2 bases and J by 0 bases, with 12 bases left in between. Germline CDR1 and CDR2: SGHDT and YYEEEE. The CDR3 totals 17 residues. The DNA of the CDR3 is TGTGCCAGCAGCTTACTCGACATAACCTCTGGGGCCAACGTCCTGACTTTC. This translates into CASSLLDITSGANVLTF.

The V gene is TRBV29-1, the J gene TRBJ2-1; a possible D gene is TRBD2 (5 bases). The ends were cut back, 7 bases at V and 0 bases at J, with 13 bases in the middle. There are 14 residues in the CDR3. Germline-derived CDR1 and CDR2 are SQVTM and ANQGSEA. The CDR3 nucleotides read TGCAGCGCCAGGCGGGCTAGCTCCTACAATGAGCAGTTCTTC. Translation gives CSARRASSYNEQFF.

The rearrangement joins TRBV5-4 to TRBJ2-5; D not resolved. Trimming removed 1 base at V and 3 bases at J, with 7 bases between. This CDR3 comprises 13 residues. Germline-derived CDR1 and CDR2 are SGHNT and YYREEE (reference sequence). CDR3 in DNA: TGTGCCAGCAGCTTGACTGGGAAAGAGACCCAGTACTTC. Translated, it gives CASSLTGKETQYF.

This clone was seen only once. The CDR3, as DNA: TGTGCCAGCAGCTTACAGCGGCGGGGAGAGACCCAGTACTTC. Encoded protein: CASSLQRRGETQYF. The chain couples TRBV7-2 to TRBJ2-5; maybe TRBD2 (6 bases). The CDR3 covers 14 residues. Trimming stripped 2 bases from V and 4 bases from J, with 11 bases between. The germline CDR1 and CDR2 sequences are SGHTA and FQGNSA.

J is TRBJ2-1 and V is TRBV6-6; D not resolved. Per the germline V gene, CDR1 is MNHNY and CDR2 is SVGAGI (reference sequence). The CDR3 extends over 16 amino acids. V was cut by 2 bases and J by 0 bases, with 11 bases left in between. The CDR3 DNA is TGTGCCAGCAGTTACGACTCTCCTAGCTCCTACAATGAGCAGTTCTTC. Encoded protein: CASSYDSPSSYNEQFF.

The V call is TRBV28, the J call TRBJ2-3; TRBD1 agrees at 9 bases. The CDR3 length is 14 residues. V shed 5 bases, J shed 2 bases, and the junction held 2 bases outside the gene matches. CDR1 is MDHEN and CDR2 is SYDVKM in the germline V gene. CDR3: CASSTGGPTDTQYF. DNA of the CDR3: TGTGCCAGCAGTACAGGGGGCCCCACAGATACGCAGTATTTT.

V and J are TRBV25-1 and TRBJ2-5, with D possibly called TRBD1 or TRBD2 (7 bases each). The V gene's germline CDR1 is MGHDK and CDR2 SYGVNS. The ends were cut back, 3 bases at V and 5 bases at J, with 16 bases in the middle. The CDR3 spans 15 residues. CDR3 in DNA: TGTGCCAGCAGTGAGCCGACAGGGAGGGTCGAGACCCAGTACTTC. Amino acid sequence: CASSEPTGRVETQYF. The complete variable domain, with remaining parts taken from reference TRBV25-1 and TRBJ2-5, reads EADIYQTPRYLVIGTGKKITLECSQTMGHDKMYWYQQDPGMELHLIHYSYGVNSTEKGDLSSESTVSRIRTEHFPLTLESARPSHTSQYLCASSEPTGRVETQYFGPGTRLLVL.